The clone carrying this T cell receptor (beta chain) was seen a few times. Antigen: not known. The CDR3 end lies 3 residues beyond the end of the read and is filled in from the germline J gene. This record comes from a study of T cell clonality in common variable immunodeficiency. Notes on the study in general: Reportedly, TCR beta sequences from common variable immunodeficiency showed fewer deletions and N-nucleotide insertions. Repertoire-complication correlations in CVID were limited by patient heterogeneity.

The assay was immunoSEQ multiplex PCR, and TCRdb's table has in-frame clones only and misses some. This table holds under 60,000 clones with no singletons; the top ten claim 3% to 3.5%. The V and J ends lost 3 bases and 2 bases, in that order; junction bases with no gene match: 13. The CDR3 extends over 17 amino acids. Germline V gene data show CDR1 as SGHRS and CDR2 as YFSETQ. Input material: peripheral blood mononuclear cells. The TCR originated in a person aged 18 to 70 in good health. The rearrangement links TRBV5-1 to TRBJ2-5; 7 bases line up with TRBD2. The chain's CDR3 is CASSSRRAGAEQETQYF. Partial CDR3 DNA: TGCGCCAGCAGCTCCCGAAGGGCGGGAGCGGAACAAGAGACC.